The 7 T cell receptor beta chains below were found in one sample sequenced in a study of blood T cell repertoires in COVID-19. Profiled with immunoSEQ multiplex PCR; TCRdb holds only in-frame clones, not every one. This sample has under 150,000 clones, with approximately 91% found just once. Sequenced material: peripheral blood. These receptors were collected from a human donor in a cohort sampled during active COVID-19.

The gene calls are TRBV6-5 and TRBJ2-1; TRBD1 matches at 9 bases. This CDR3 comprises 14 residues. V was clipped by 6 bases and J by 4 bases; unmatched bases: 4. CDR1 is MNHEY, CDR2 SVGAGI, per germline. DNA of the CDR3: TGTGCCAGCAGCCCGGGACAGGGATACAATGAGCAGTTCTTC. Translated, it gives CASSPGQGYNEQFF.

The V call is TRBV19, the J call TRBJ2-2; 7 bases are a match to TRBD1. V lost 4 bases to trimming and J lost 4 bases; unmatched junction nucleotides: 0. The CDR3 spans 13 residues. Germline lookup yields CDR1 LNHDA and CDR2 SQIVND (reference sequence). The CDR3 here is CASSRQGTGELFF. In DNA form, the CDR3 reads TGTGCCAGTAGTAGACAGGGCACCGGGGAGCTGTTTTTT.

J is TRBJ1-4 and V is TRBV5-1; TRBD1 agrees at 9 bases. V lost 4 bases to trimming and J lost 0 bases; unmatched junction nucleotides: 7. Germline lookup yields CDR1 SGHRS and CDR2 YFSETQ. This CDR3 comprises 17 residues. The CDR3 DNA reads as TGCGCCAGCAGCCGGGACAGGGAAGATACAACTAATGAAAAACTGTTTTTT. Encoded protein: CASSRDREDTTNEKLFF.

The V and J genes are TRBV6-5 and TRBJ2-1, with TRBD1 as a possible D gene (5 bases). Germline CDR1 MNHEY, CDR2 SVGAGI. Trimming took 6 bases from V and 0 from J, leaving 12 bases between them. The CDR3 spans 15 residues. CDR3 DNA sequence: TGTGCCAGCAGAGTTCAGGGTAGCTCCTACAATGAGCAGTTCTTC. It encodes CASRVQGSSYNEQFF.

CDR3 sequence reads: CASSYGLQVGSPLHF. In DNA form, the CDR3 reads TGTGCCAGCAGTTACGGACTGCAAGTAGGTTCACCCCTCCACTTT. V usage is TRBV6-2 or TRBV6-3 and J usage is TRBJ1-6; no definite D call. Germline values: CDR1 MNHEY, CDR2 SVGEGT. With 2 bases removed from V and 9 bases from J, the gap between germline ends came to 14 bases. The CDR3 runs 15 residues.

The chain recombines TRBV6-6 with TRBJ1-1; tentatively, D is TRBD1 (5 bases). Germline CDR1 reads MNHNY; CDR2 reads SVGAGI (reference sequence). V lost 4 bases, J lost 6 bases, and 15 bases lay in between. The CDR3 is 14 residues long. CDR3 residues: CASSLTGLLSEAFF. The CDR3 bases are TGTGCCAGCAGTTTGACGGGACTCCTTTCTGAAGCTTTCTTT.

The chain links TRBV4-1 to TRBJ2-7, with D unresolved. V dropped 3 bases and J dropped 5 bases, with 14 bases sitting between them. Germline CDR1 and CDR2: MGHRA and YSYEKL. This CDR3 has 14 residues. The CDR3 nucleotides read TGCGCCAGCAGCCATACGGGTAAAGTGGACGAGCAGTACTTC. This gives the protein CASSHTGKVDEQYF.